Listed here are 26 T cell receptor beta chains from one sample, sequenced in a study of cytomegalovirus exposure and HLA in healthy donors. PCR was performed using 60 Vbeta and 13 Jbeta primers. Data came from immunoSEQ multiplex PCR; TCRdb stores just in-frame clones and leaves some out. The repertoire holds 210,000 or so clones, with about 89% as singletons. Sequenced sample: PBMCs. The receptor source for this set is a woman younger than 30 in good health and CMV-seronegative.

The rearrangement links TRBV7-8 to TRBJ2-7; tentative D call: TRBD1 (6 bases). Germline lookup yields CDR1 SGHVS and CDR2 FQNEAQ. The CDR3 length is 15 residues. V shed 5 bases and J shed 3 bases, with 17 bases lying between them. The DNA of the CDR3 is TGTGCCAGCAGCCCACCCCAGGGGAGCGACTACGAGCAGTACTTC. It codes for CASSPPQGSDYEQYF.

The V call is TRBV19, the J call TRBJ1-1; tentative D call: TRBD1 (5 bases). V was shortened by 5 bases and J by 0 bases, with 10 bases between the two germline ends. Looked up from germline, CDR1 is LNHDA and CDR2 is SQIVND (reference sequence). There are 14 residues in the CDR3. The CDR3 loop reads CASSFGGMNTEAFF. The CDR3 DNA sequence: TGTGCCAGTAGTTTCGGGGGGATGAACACTGAAGCTTTCTTT.

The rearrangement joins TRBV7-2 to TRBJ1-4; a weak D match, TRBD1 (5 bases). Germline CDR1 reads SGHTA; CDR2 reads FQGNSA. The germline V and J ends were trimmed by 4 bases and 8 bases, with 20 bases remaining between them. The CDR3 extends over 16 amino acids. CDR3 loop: CASSSTYQGGDEKLFF. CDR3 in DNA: TGTGCCAGCAGCTCTACATATCAGGGAGGGGACGAAAAACTGTTTTTT.

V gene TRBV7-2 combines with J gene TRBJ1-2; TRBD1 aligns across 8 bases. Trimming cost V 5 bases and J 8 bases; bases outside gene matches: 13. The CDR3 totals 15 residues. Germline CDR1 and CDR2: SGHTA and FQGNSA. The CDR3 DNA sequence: TGTGCCAGCAGCCCAGGACAGGGACGGGCTATCGGCTACACCTTC. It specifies CASSPGQGRAIGYTF.

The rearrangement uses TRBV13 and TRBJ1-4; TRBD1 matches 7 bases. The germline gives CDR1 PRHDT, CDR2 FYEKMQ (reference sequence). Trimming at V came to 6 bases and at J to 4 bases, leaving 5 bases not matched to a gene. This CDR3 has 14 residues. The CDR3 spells CASSQDRRNEKLFF. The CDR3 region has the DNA TGTGCCAGCAGTCAGGACAGGCGTAATGAAAAACTGTTTTTT. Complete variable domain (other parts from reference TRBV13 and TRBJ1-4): AAGVIQSPRHLIKEKRETATLKCYPIPRHDTVYWYQQGPGQDPQFLISFYEKMQSDKGSIPDRFSAQQFSDYHSELNMSSLELGDSALYFCASSQDRRNEKLFFGSGTQLSVL.

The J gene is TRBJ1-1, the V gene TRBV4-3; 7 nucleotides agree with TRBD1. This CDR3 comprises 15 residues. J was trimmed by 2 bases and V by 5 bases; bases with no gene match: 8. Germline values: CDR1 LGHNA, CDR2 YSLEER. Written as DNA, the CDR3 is TGCGCCAGCAGCGAACCTCAGGGGGGTAACACTGAAGCTTTCTTT. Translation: CASSEPQGGNTEAFF.

The CDR3 DNA is TGTGCCAGCAGCCAAGTAGCGGGAGGACCCTACGAGCAGTACTTC. Translation: CASSQVAGGPYEQYF. This sequence joins TRBV4-2 and TRBJ2-5; TRBD2 agrees at 10 bases. The better agreement between TRBJ2-7 and the DNA end casts doubt on the J call. CDR1 LGHNA and CDR2 YNFKEQ come from the germline V gene. The CDR3 contains 15 residues.

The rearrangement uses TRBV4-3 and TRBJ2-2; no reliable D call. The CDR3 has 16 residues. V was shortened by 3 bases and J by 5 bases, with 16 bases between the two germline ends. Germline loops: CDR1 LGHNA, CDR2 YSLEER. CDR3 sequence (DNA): TGCGCCAGCAGCCATAAGATGGCGGAGATTACCGGGGAGCTGTTTTTT. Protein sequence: CASSHKMAEITGELFF.

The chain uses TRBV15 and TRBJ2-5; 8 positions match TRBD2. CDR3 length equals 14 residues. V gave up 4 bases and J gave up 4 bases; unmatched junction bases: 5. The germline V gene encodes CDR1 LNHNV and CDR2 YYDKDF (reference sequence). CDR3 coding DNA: TGTGCCACCAGCACCAGGGCGGGAGGAGAGACCCAGTACTTC. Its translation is CATSTRAGGETQYF.

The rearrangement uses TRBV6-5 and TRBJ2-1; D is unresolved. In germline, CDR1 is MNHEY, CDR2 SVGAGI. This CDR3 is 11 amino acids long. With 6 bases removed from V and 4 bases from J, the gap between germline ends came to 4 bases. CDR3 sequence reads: CASSRYNEQFF. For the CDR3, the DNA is TGTGCCAGCAGCAGATACAATGAGCAGTTCTTC.

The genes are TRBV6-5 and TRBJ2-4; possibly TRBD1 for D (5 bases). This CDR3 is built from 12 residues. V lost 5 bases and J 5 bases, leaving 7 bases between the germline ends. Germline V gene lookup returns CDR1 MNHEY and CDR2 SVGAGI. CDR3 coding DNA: TGTGCCAGCAGTACGACAGAAAACATTCAGTACTTC. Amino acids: CASSTTENIQYF.

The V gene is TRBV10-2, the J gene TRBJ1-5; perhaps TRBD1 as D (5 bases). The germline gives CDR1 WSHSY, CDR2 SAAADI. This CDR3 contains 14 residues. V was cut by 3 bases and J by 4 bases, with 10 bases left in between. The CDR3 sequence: CASSDRAENQPQHF. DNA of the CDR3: TGCGCCAGCAGTGACAGGGCAGAAAATCAGCCCCAGCATTTT.

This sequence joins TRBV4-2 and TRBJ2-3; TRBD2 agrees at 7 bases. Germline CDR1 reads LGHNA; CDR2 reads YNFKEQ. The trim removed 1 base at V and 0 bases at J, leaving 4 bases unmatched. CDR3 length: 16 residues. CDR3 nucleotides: TGTGCCAGCAGCCAAGTTCCAGCGGGGAGCACAGATACGCAGTATTTT. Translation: CASSQVPAGSTDTQYF.

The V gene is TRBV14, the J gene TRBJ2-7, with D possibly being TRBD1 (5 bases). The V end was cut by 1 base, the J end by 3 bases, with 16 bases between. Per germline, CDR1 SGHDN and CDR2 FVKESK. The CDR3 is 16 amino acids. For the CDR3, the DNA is TGTGCCAGCAGCCAAGGGGGCCGGGCTTGGGTCTACGAGCAGTACTTC. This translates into CASSQGGRAWVYEQYF.

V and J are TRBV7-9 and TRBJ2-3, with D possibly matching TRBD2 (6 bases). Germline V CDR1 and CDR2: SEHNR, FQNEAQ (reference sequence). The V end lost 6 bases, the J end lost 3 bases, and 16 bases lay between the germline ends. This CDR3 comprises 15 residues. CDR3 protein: CASRERAGFTDTQYF. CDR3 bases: TGTGCCAGCAGGGAGCGTGCGGGGTTTACAGATACGCAGTATTTT.

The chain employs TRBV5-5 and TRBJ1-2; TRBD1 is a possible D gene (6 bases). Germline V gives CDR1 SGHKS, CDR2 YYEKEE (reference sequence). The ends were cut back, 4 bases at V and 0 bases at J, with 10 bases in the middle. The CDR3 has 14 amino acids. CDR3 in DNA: TGTGCCAGCAGCCTGGACAGAGCTAACTATGGCTACACCTTC. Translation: CASSLDRANYGYTF. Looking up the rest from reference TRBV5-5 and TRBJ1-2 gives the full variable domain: DAGVTQSPTHLIKTRGQQVTLRCSPISGHKSVSWYQQVLGQGPQFIFQYYEKEERGRGNFPDRFSARQFPNYSSELNVNALLLGDSALYLCASSLDRANYGYTFGSGTRLTVV.

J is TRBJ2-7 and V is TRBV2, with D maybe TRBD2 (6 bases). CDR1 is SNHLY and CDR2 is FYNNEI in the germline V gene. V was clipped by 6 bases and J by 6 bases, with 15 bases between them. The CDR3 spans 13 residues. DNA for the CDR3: TGTGCCAGCAGGAGAGAGGAGGGACGCGAGCAGTACTTC. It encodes CASRREEGREQYF.

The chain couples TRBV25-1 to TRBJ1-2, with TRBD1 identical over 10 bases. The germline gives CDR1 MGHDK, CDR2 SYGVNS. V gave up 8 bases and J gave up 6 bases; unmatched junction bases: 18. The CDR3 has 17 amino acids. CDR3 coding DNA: TGTGCCAGCTCAGATCAGGGACAGGGGTTGACGGTGGATGGCTACACCTTC. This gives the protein CASSDQGQGLTVDGYTF.

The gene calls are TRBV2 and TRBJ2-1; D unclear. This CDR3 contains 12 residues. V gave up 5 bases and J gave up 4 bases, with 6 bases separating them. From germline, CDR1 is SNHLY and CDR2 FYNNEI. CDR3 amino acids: CASSREYNEQFF. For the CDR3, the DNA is TGTGCCAGCAGTAGAGAGTACAATGAGCAGTTCTTC.

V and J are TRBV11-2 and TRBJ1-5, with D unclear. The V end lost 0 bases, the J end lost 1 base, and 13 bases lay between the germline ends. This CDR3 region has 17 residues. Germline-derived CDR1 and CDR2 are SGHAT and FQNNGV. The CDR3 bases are TGTGCCAGCAGCTTAGAAGGCCGAGGAAGAAGCAATCAGCCCCAGCATTTT. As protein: CASSLEGRGRSNQPQHF.

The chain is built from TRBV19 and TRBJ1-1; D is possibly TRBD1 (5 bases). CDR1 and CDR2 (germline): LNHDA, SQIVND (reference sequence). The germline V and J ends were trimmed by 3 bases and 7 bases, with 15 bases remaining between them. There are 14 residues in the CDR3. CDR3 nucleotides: TGTGCCAGTAGTATGAGGCTTCAGGGAATTGAAGCTTTCTTT. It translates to CASSMRLQGIEAFF.

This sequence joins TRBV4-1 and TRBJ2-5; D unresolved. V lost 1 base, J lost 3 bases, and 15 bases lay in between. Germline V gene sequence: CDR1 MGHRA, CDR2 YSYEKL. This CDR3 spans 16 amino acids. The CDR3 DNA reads TGCGCCAGCAGCCAAGTGGGCAGGTCGTCTAAAGAGACCCAGTACTTC. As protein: CASSQVGRSSKETQYF.

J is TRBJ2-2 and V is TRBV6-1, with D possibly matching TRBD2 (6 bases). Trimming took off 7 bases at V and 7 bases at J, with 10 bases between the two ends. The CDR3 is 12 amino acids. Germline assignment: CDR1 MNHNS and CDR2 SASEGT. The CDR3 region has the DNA TGTGCCAGCACGCGGGAAAACGGGGAGCTGTTTTTT. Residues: CASTRENGELFF.

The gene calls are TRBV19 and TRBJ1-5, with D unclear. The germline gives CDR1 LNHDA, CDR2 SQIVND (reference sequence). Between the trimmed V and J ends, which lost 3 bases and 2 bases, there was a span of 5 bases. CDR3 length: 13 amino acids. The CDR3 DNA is TGTGCCAGTAGTATTGAGGGCAATCAGCCCCAGCATTTT. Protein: CASSIEGNQPQHF.

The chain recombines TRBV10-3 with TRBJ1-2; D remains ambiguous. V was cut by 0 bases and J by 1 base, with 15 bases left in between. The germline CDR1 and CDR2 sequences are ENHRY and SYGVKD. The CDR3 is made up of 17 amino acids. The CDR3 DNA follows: TGTGCCATCAGTGAGTCAGGAGGGAAAGTCCTTAACTATGGCTACACCTTC. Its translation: CAISESGGKVLNYGYTF.

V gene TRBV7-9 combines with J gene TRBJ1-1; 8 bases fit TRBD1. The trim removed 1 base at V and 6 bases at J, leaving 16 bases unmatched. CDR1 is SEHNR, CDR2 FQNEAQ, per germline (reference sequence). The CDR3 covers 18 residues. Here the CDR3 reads CASSLVPAWDRTGAEAFF. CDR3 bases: TGTGCCAGCAGCTTAGTACCCGCATGGGACAGGACAGGCGCTGAAGCTTTCTTT. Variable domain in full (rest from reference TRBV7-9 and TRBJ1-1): DTGVSQNPRHKITKRGQNVTFRCDPISEHNRLYWYRQTLGQGPEFLTYFQNEAQLEKSRLLSDRFSAERPKGSFSTLEIQRTEQGDSAMYLCASSLVPAWDRTGAEAFFGQGTRLTVV.